The clone carrying this TCR beta chain was observed a few times. Its antigen is undetermined. These data originate in a study of beta chain features in type 1 diabetes. V was clipped by 4 bases and J by 5 bases, with 9 bases between them. Germline assignment: CDR1 SGHRS and CDR2 YFSETQ. The CDR3 sequence is 12 residues long. TCRB transcripts that were expressed got sequenced, as all of the isolated RNA had been reverse transcribed. Sequencing used immunoSEQ multiplex PCR; TCRdb keeps in-frame clones, though not all of them. The repertoire holds 300,000 to 350,000 clones, with approximately 9.9% as singletons. Broader study findings: PCR might favor shorter templates, but any such skew would affect patients and controls equally. TCRB CDR3s were moderately but significantly shorter in Type 1 diabetes patients in all four CD4+ subsets.

The J gene is TRBJ2-5, the V gene TRBV5-1, with unresolved D. This receptor was identified in a man aged 30 to 45 with type 1 diabetes. Sequenced sample: central memory CD4+ T cells from blood. CDR3 bases: TGCGCCAGCAGCGATAGTCACGAGACCCAGTACTTC. Its protein is CASSDSHETQYF.